The present TCR beta chain was sequenced within a study of T cell repertoires in cytomegalovirus infection (dated by TCRdb to about 2019). Regarding the complete study: Donor HLA type was relevant to the analysis, as public TCR beta signatures indicated carriage of CMV infection together with the matching HLA type.

In this sample, this clonotype turned up many times. It lacks a known antigen. No base qualities exist here, and no much larger clone lies one base off it. The paper's findings and limits, for the study overall: The ex vivo response was dominated by HLA-C-restricted CMV-specific TCR beta clonotypes, and the single most frequent clonotype in two of eight donors was supplied by these HLA-C-restricted clonotypes. Cumulative frequency of public TCR beta family members discriminated carriers of CMV infection plus the relevant HLA type in this cohort and an independent approximately 400-donor cohort.

The trim is 0 bases for V and 2 bases for J, with a gap of 9 bases between the germline ends. CDR1 and CDR2 are drawn from the germline V gene: SGHTA, FQGTGA. The CDR3, from cysteine to phenylalanine, totals 15 residues. Solely the CDR3 DNA is kept, with 45 bases framed from the first base. TCRdb records Illumina HiSeq 1500 as the sequencer. TCRdb ran its own pipeline on the public reads, namely fastp trimming at Q25 and MiXCR clone calling, and kept in-frame beta chains. One record per CDR3 amino acid sequence lists the most common genes and DNA. The sample table holds about 190,000 distinct CDR3 sequences, of which 9.5% were seen once. The ten top clones hold about 4.6% of the sample.

The chain links TRBV7-3 with TRBJ2-3; no confident D gene assignment can be made. This TCR derives from a human donor in good health (CMV status not recorded). Some clones in this sample may be carry-over from other donors' samples. Sequencing was carried out using PBMCs. The CDR3 region: CASSLTNQVTDTQYF. The bases read TGTGCCAGCAGCTTAACGAATCAGGTCACAGATACGCAGTATTTT. Reference TRBV7-3 and TRBJ2-3 genes cover what lies past the CDR3, so the full variable domain is GAGVSQTPSNKVTEKGKYVELRCDPISGHTALYWYRQSLGQGPEFLIYFQGTGAADDSGLPNDRFFAVRPEGSVSTLKIQRTERGDSAVYLCASSLTNQVTDTQYFGPGTRLTVL.